The sequence of this T cell receptor (beta chain) was determined in a study of cytomegalovirus exposure and HLA in healthy donors (dated 2017 in TCRdb). With regard to the full study: An earlier analysis of approximately 640 of the donors reported about 290 Gb of sequence data and 100 million to 130 million unique TCR beta sequences from about 200 million T cells. The aim of the study was to test whether cataloging public T cell receptors could identify signatures of past pathogen exposure. Among about 370 genotyped donors of the cohort, an average of around 250,000 unique TCR beta nucleotide sequences was sequenced per donor, of which about 20% were non-productive. Alongside the repertoire data, information on donor age, sex, ethnicity and CMV serostatus was compiled. In the later analysis, no new phenotypic data were used to find candidate immune exposures; instead, reliance was placed on TCR beta sequences and their occurrence across donors. To predict cytomegalovirus infection status, the study combined high-throughput TCR immunosequencing, statistical association of individual TCRs with disease status, and machine learning. An earlier analysis of 500 to 650 of the donors applied high-throughput TCR beta sequencing to assess whether each TCR beta V gene segment acted as functional or pseudogenic. The genetic ancestry cluster associated with self-reported Caucasian donors included 80% to 90% of the approximately 410 genotyped donors. An early release covering some 640 HLA-typed donors comprised about 300 gigabases of sequencing data and tens of millions of unique TCR sequences. A later genetic analysis used genome-wide SNP genotypes for about three fifths of the 666 donors, treating that subset as a discovery cohort. Both class I and class II loci were covered by HLA typing, at four-digit resolution. The number of typed donors differed by locus: about 629-640 for A, B, C, DRB1 and DQB1; 500 to 550 for DQA1; around 610 for DPA1; and roughly 450 for DPB1. Every repertoire in the discovery cohort had been generated on one and the same sequencing platform. The study used immunosequencing to profile the T cell repertoires of 666 subjects and linked those repertoires to cytomegalovirus serostatus. Along with the approximately 700-subject first cohort, a separate validation cohort of over 90 different subjects was used. Roughly five DR-DQ haplotypes were treated as single units for association and clustering because of strong linkage in the cohort. A later analysis re-examined previously published TCR beta repertoires from around 670 donors and added high-resolution HLA genotyping to investigate patterns of TCR occurrence. What the work shows at the level of the full study, not this receptor alone: In vitro tests confirmed that a few of the cytomegalovirus-associated TCR beta chains recognize cytomegalovirus antigens. Broadly in line with IMGT annotations, most TCR beta V segments showed up in productive rearrangements about 90% or about 30% of the time in an earlier analysis of 587 of the donors. According to the authors, the approach could potentially be generalized to other disease states and immunological phenotypes. The study listed 150 to 200 TCR beta chains as associated with cytomegalovirus. Compared with the roughly 700-donor mean, donors in an Asian-associated ancestry cluster had fewer N-insertions in productive TCRs, according to a later genetic analysis. The only immune exposure information available for the cohort was CMV serostatus. A later analysis found that most CMV-associated TCR beta chains appeared HLA-restricted, with HLA associations seemingly driven largely by CMV exposure. This cohort had only TCR beta chains sequenced, and the lack of alpha or paired-chain data limited which features could be detected. A later analysis reported that several top co-occurrence clusters appeared linked to parvovirus B19, influenza, CMV and Epstein-Barr virus. Because counts were too low, some 17 rarely observed V segments, including chromosome 9 orphons, were left out of the earlier analysis of about 620 of the donors. Because the 87-base-pair reads could not distinguish some IMGT-functional V segments, including TRBV6-2 and TRBV6-3, those segments were excluded. Most TCR sequences were seen in very few donors, while some public TCRs were found in many individuals. In a later analysis, HLA-associated TCR beta chains showed more clonal expansion and lower generation probabilities than non-associated chains that were equally common. Correlated functional status among segregating V segments might reflect linkage disequilibrium, but an unknown experimental factor could not be ruled out. At a false discovery rate of 0.05, a later analysis linked about 17,000 TCR beta sequences to specific HLA alleles. Cytomegalovirus status was reported to be diagnosed by the classifier with high specificity and sensitivity in both the original and validation cohorts. A further reported finding was that TCR beta sequences accurately predicted the HLA-A and HLA-B alleles for most subjects in the first cohort. Because HLA typing was missing for some donors at each locus, association tests included only the typed subset. A later analysis found that TCR association rates varied across HLA loci, with DRB1 alleles showing the most associated TCRs and HLA-C alleles the fewest. The presence/absence analyses assumed that sequencing depth was roughly uniform across donors, and that assumption may not be true. Assigning TCR associations to individual alleles was difficult when HLA alleles, especially DR and DQ, strongly co-occurred. A cluster of highly shared sequence variants was judged likely to represent a technical artifact of the sequencing pipeline. In a later genetic analysis, a missense DCLRE1C variant was associated with V-gene and J-gene trimming of TCR beta chains, and the association was replicated in an independent cohort.

The receptor library was made with the immunoSEQ multiplex PCR assay. A mixture of 60 forward primers for TCR Vbeta segments and 13 reverse primers for TCR Jbeta segments was used in the multiplex PCR. The CDR3 region of rearranged TCR beta genes was amplified from genomic DNA by a multiplex PCR assay. The Illumina HiSeq System was used to sequence the amplified TCR beta libraries as 87-base-pair reads. In the original analysis: Across the roughly 640 repertoires, a later analysis counted tens of millions of unique TCR beta chains, 9.5 million to 12 million of which were shared by at least two donors. A nearest-neighbor algorithm error-corrected the raw reads and collapsed the reads into unique sequences, merging closely related sequences to remove PCR and sequencing errors. CDR3 sequences were aligned to IMGT reference sequences to assign V, D and J gene segments. For a sequence to be retained, at least a six-nucleotide match to both a V gene segment and a J gene segment was required. A rearrangement counted as productive if the CDR3 had no stop codons and remained in frame with V and J, and every other rearrangement counted as non-productive. Following IMGT convention, CDR3 was defined as the stretch from the second conserved V-encoded cysteine up to the conserved J-encoded phenylalanine. In an earlier analysis of more than 550 of the donors, sequences lacking an unambiguous match to a single V gene segment were excluded. In an earlier analysis of 500 to 750 of the donors, V segments were called functional above 56.7% productive rearrangements and were called segregating when the between-donor standard deviation exceeded 5%. A statistical classification framework was built to diagnose cytomegalovirus status from the catalog of TCR beta chain sequences. In a later analysis, V and J genes were assigned by comparing TCR nucleotide sequences against IMGT/GENE-DB human TR gene sequences. In a later analysis, CDR3 sequences and most-parsimonious VDJ recombination scenarios were assigned using the TCRdist pipeline. A later analysis defined each TCR beta chain by its CDR3 amino acid sequence plus V-gene family, and excluded reads lacking a unique V-gene family. A later analysis removed roughly 590 highly shared, low-generation-probability nucleotide sequences to deal with suspected cross-contamination and a sequencing artifact. For each public chain, a later analysis derived a clonal expansion index from normalized ranks of inferred template counts within each repertoire. Generation probabilities in a later analysis came from a VDJ recombination model fitted to out-of-frame rearrangements, and those results were checked against IGoR. A later analysis scored TCR-TCR, TCR-HLA and TCR-CMV co-occurrence with hypergeometric tests, applying a repertoire-size bias correction to TCR pairs. A later analysis estimated false discovery rates by permuting HLA or CMV assignments 20 times. A later analysis grouped co-occurring TCRs with DBSCAN, adding TCRdist sequence similarity when clustering within HLA-allele-positive subsets. Repertoires with fewer than 30,000 or more than 120,000 public chains, plus five repertoires with anomalous nucleotide sharing, were excluded from co-occurrence clustering. TCRdb holds this immuneACCESS table with in-frame rearrangements only. Some clones are missing; in checked studies, unresolved V genes explain under half, and the rest has no known cause. The V and J calls and clone size were taken over from that table, and D and trimming were inferred from the DNA. In all, the sample holds tens of thousands of clones, and around 73% of those were seen once. The top ten clones comprise 4.5% to 5.5% of the sample.

Ends trimmed: V by 2 bases, J by 5 bases; bases unmatched to a gene: 8. The CDR3 has 16 amino acids, counting the end cysteine and phenylalanine. Of all the DNA, just the CDR3 is kept, 48 bases in frame from base 1. Via the germline V gene, CDR1 is SGHRS and CDR2 YFSETQ. With respect to this clone: No antigen is known for it. No base qualities exist here, and no much larger clone lies one base off it.

The cohort consisted of 670 or so healthy bone marrow donors. At the time of sampling, all cohort members were nominally healthy, though unrecorded immune exposures were likely present. The donor was CMV seronegative and was included in the group of 352 seronegative cohort members. A peripheral blood sample was provided by each donor, and peripheral blood mononuclear cells were used for TCR beta sequencing. Genomic DNA was extracted from the blood cell samples with the Qiagen DNeasy Blood Extraction Kit. Rearrangement joined TRBV5-1 to TRBJ2-5, with 11 central nucleotides matching TRBD2. The TCR comes from a man aged 45-65 years in good health and CMV-seronegative. Sequencing input: PBMCs. The nucleotide sequence is TGCGCCAGCAGCTTTTCCTTAGCGGGGGGGCCGGAGACCCAGTACTTC. The encoded protein is CASSFSLAGGPETQYF. Outside the CDR3, residues come from the reference TRBV5-1 and TRBJ2-5 proteins, so the full variable domain is: KAGVTQTPRYLIKTRGQQVTLSCSPISGHRSVSWYQQTPGQGLQFLFEYFSETQRNKGNFPGRFSGRQFSNSRSEMNVSTLELGDSALYLCASSFSLAGGPETQYFGPGTRLLVL.